This T cell receptor (beta chain) stems from a study of T cell clonotyping in hematopoietic cell transplantation. The method was immunoSEQ multiplex PCR; TCRdb's version includes in-frame clones alone and lacks a portion of them. The table records 40,000 to 55,000 clones, 94% of them present only once. V lost 7 bases, J lost 6 bases, and 15 bases lay in between. The CDR3 contains 14 residues. CDR1 is SGHAT and CDR2 is FQNNGV in the germline V gene. The sequence was collected from a woman aged 45-60 years in good health. Some clones in this sample may be carry-over from other donors' samples. The rearrangement uses TRBV11-2 and TRBJ1-4; D may be TRBD1 (5 bases). Sequenced material: peripheral blood mononuclear cells. CDR3 sequence (DNA): TGTGCCAGCACCCCGGGGGTAGAGGATGAAAAACTGTTTTTT. The encoded protein is CASTPGVEDEKLFF. The variable domain in full, with the rest retrieved from reference TRBV11-2 and TRBJ1-4, is EAGVAQSPRYKIIEKRQSVAFWCNPISGHATLYWYQQILGQGPKLLIQFQNNGVVDDSQLPKDRFSAERLKGVDSTLKIQPAKLEDSAVYLCASTPGVEDEKLFFGSGTQLSVL.